Sequencing of this T cell receptor (beta chain) was carried out in a study of cytomegalovirus exposure and HLA in healthy donors. 13 Jbeta primers and 60 Vbeta primers were used for the PCR. Sequencing was performed with immunoSEQ multiplex PCR; in TCRdb, only in-frame clones are kept and a portion is missing. Among tens of thousands of clones, less than 75% were seen once, and the ten largest hold 20% to 30%. The CDR3 spans 12 residues. Germline-derived CDR1 and CDR2 are GTSNPN and SVGIG (reference sequence). The V end lost 0 bases, the J end lost 4 bases, and 7 bases lay between the germline ends. This sequence was found in a man aged 45-65 years in good health and CMV-seropositive. V usage is TRBV30 and J usage is TRBJ2-7; D call uncertain. Sequencing was performed on PBMCs. The CDR3 loop reads CAWSVHGYEQYF. As DNA, the CDR3 is TGTGCCTGGAGTGTGCACGGTTACGAGCAGTACTTC.